One and the same sample provided the 21 T cell receptor beta chains below, sequenced in a study of blood T cell repertoires in COVID-19. Only in-frame clones appear in the TCRdb table, and some are missing; sequencing was by immunoSEQ multiplex PCR. The table includes nearly 300,000 clones, 70% to 90% detected once. The sequencing sample was made of peripheral blood. The receptors come from a woman aged 30 to 39 who had recovered from COVID-19.

This sequence joins TRBV6-2 or TRBV6-3 and TRBJ2-5, with a weak D call TRBD2 (5 bases). CDR1 is MNHEY, CDR2 SVGEGT, per germline. V lost 6 bases to trimming and J lost 1 base, with 9 bases between them. The CDR3 has 13 amino acids. The CDR3 DNA sequence: TGTGCCAGCAGCAGGACTGCCCAAGAGACCCAGTACTTC. This codes for CASSRTAQETQYF.

The V and J genes are TRBV6-2 or TRBV6-3 and TRBJ1-1; D not certain. Germline-derived CDR1 and CDR2 are MNHEY and SVGEGT. There are 19 residues in the CDR3. V lost 2 bases, J lost 11 bases, and 33 bases lay in between. The CDR3 bases are TGTGCCAGCAGTTACAGCGCGGCAGCGTTTCCCTGGCGGGAAGTTGGGGCTTTCTTT. Residues: CASSYSAAAFPWREVGAFF.

The gene calls are TRBV7-2 and TRBJ2-2, with a weak D call TRBD1 (6 bases). The V and J ends lost 2 bases and 7 bases respectively, with 17 bases between them. The germline V gene encodes CDR1 SGHTA and CDR2 FQGNSA. The CDR3 runs 16 residues. CDR3 amino acids: CASSLRNREFSGELFF. The CDR3 nucleotides are TGTGCCAGCAGCTTACGTAACAGGGAGTTCAGCGGGGAGCTGTTTTTT.

The chain joins TRBV28 to TRBJ1-1, with 7 bases fitting TRBD1. The CDR3 spans 14 residues. V shed 6 bases and J 5 bases; nucleotides not matched to a gene: 9. Per germline, CDR1 MDHEN and CDR2 SYDVKM. CDR3 in DNA: TGTGCCAGCAGCGCGGGACAGCAGGGGACTGAAGCTTTCTTT. Amino acid sequence: CASSAGQQGTEAFF. The full variable domain, in which reference TRBV28 and TRBJ1-1 provide the parts outside the CDR3, is DVKVTQSSRYLVKRTGEKVFLECVQDMDHENMFWYRQDPGLGLRLIYFSYDVKMKEKGDIPEGYSVSREKKERFSLILESASTNQTSMYLCASSAGQQGTEAFFGQGTRLTVV.

The chain couples TRBV7-8 to TRBJ1-5; perhaps TRBD1 as D (5 bases). Germline V CDR1 and CDR2: SGHVS, FQNEAQ. V was trimmed by 5 bases and J by 5 bases, leaving 16 bases between them. The CDR3 contains 15 residues. CDR3 residues: CASSPGGGRDQPQHF. The CDR3, as DNA: TGTGCCAGCAGCCCTGGGGGGGGGAGGGATCAGCCCCAGCATTTT.

This chain links TRBV7-8 with TRBJ1-5; TRBD1 might be the D (6 bases). The V and J ends lost 5 bases and 5 bases respectively, with 13 bases between them. Germline V gives CDR1 SGHVS, CDR2 FQNEAQ. The CDR3 has 14 residues. CDR3 DNA sequence: TGTGCCAGCAGCATGGGACATATTTATCAGCCCCAGCATTTT. Translation: CASSMGHIYQPQHF.

This rearrangement joins TRBV29-1 to TRBJ2-3, with a tentative D call TRBD1 (6 bases). Germline CDR1 is SQVTM and CDR2 is ANQGSEA. V lost 6 bases and J lost 2, with 18 bases in between. The CDR3 length is 15 residues. The CDR3 loop reads CSVKGLAGATDTQYF. CDR3 nucleotides: TGCAGCGTCAAGGGGTTAGCAGGGGCCACAGATACGCAGTATTTT.

This chain connects TRBV7-6 to TRBJ2-7; the match to TRBD2 covers 9 bases. CDR1 is SGHVS, CDR2 FNYEAQ, per germline. The CDR3 totals 14 residues. With 3 bases clipped from V and 4 bases from J, the junction kept 4 bases outside the gene matches. This chain's CDR3 is CASSLERGVYEQYF. The CDR3, as DNA: TGTGCCAGCAGCTTGGAGCGGGGGGTTTACGAGCAGTACTTC.

With respect to this clone: Other DNA variants within this sample encode the same CDR3. This chain links TRBV28 with TRBJ1-5; D not resolved. This CDR3 region has 13 residues. Germline V CDR1 and CDR2: MDHEN, SYDVKM. V dropped 6 bases and J dropped 0 bases, with 6 bases sitting between them. CDR3 region: CASSRDSNQPQHF. The CDR3 bases are TGTGCCAGCAGCCGCGATAGCAATCAGCCCCAGCATTTT.

The V and J genes are TRBV28 and TRBJ1-5; D is perhaps TRBD1 (5 bases). This CDR3 contains 16 residues. V shed 10 bases and J shed 8 bases, with 27 bases lying between them. Germline values: CDR1 MDHEN, CDR2 SYDVKM. The CDR3 DNA reads TGTGCCACTATTGGGTTGAGCGCAGGGTTTCAAGAGCCCCAGCATTTT. Translating gives CATIGLSAGFQEPQHF.

The V gene is TRBV4-2, the J gene TRBJ2-7, with D possibly matching TRBD2 (6 bases). V lost 0 bases and J lost 5, with 14 bases in between. Germline CDR1 LGHNA, CDR2 YNFKEQ. There are 15 residues in the CDR3. The CDR3 DNA is TGTGCCAGCAGCCAAGAGCCCGGGGGAAGGAACGAGCAGTACTTC. It is translated as CASSQEPGGRNEQYF.

The sample holds one count of this clone. J is TRBJ1-3 and V is TRBV5-5; D is ambiguous. V shed 0 bases and J shed 0 bases, with 10 bases lying between them. CDR1 and CDR2 (germline): SGHKS, YYEKEE (reference sequence). CDR3 length equals 16 residues. This CDR3 is CASSLGFISSGNTIYF. For the CDR3, the DNA is TGTGCCAGCAGCTTGGGATTTATTAGCTCTGGAAACACCATATATTTT.

CDR3 in DNA: TGTGCCAGCAGTTACTCTAGCACCGGGGAGCTGTTTTTT. Translation: CASSYSSTGELFF. The V gene is TRBV6-2 or TRBV6-3, the J gene TRBJ2-2; D not resolved. Looked up from germline, CDR1 is MNHEY and CDR2 is SVGEGT. This CDR3 is built from 13 residues. Trimming pared 0 bases from V and 4 bases from J, leaving 3 bases between.

This chain connects TRBV7-9 to TRBJ1-3; 11 nucleotides agree with TRBD1. Germline-derived CDR1 and CDR2 are SEHNR and FQNEAQ (reference sequence). V shed 5 bases, J shed 5 bases, and the junction held 11 bases outside the gene matches. The CDR3 consists of 17 residues. In DNA, the CDR3 is TGTGCCAGCAGCACCTCACCGGACAGGGGGCGAAGAAACACCATATATTTT. As protein: CASSTSPDRGRRNTIYF. Looking up the rest from reference TRBV7-9 and TRBJ1-3 gives the full variable domain: DTGVSQNPRHKITKRGQNVTFRCDPISEHNRLYWYRQTLGQGPEFLTYFQNEAQLEKSRLLSDRFSAERPKGSFSTLEIQRTEQGDSAMYLCASSTSPDRGRRNTIYFGEGSWLTVV.

In this sample, this clone turned up once. CDR3 amino acids: CASSLYYGFADTQYF. Written as DNA, the CDR3 is TGTGCCAGCAGCTTATATTATGGCTTCGCAGATACGCAGTATTTT. The chain has TRBV7-3 and TRBJ2-3, with D uncertain. V lost 2 bases and J 4 bases, leaving 13 bases between the germline ends. The CDR3 length is 15 residues. CDR1 SGHTA and CDR2 FQGTGA come from the germline V gene.

The V gene is TRBV28, the J gene TRBJ1-2, with D possibly matching TRBD1 (6 bases). The CDR3 runs 13 residues. V lost 6 bases, J lost 8 bases, and 16 bases lay in between. Germline V gene data show CDR1 as MDHEN and CDR2 as SYDVKM. The CDR3: CASRRTVIGGYTF. In DNA form, the CDR3 reads TGTGCCAGCAGACGGACAGTTATTGGGGGCTACACCTTC.

The rearrangement links TRBV6-6 to TRBJ1-2; TRBD1 is a possible D gene (6 bases). CDR1 is MNHNY, CDR2 SVGAGI, per germline (reference sequence). The CDR3 loop spans 12 amino acids. The V and J ends lost 7 bases and 5 bases respectively, with 11 bases between them. CDR3 amino acids: CASTRTAYGYTF. In DNA, the CDR3 is TGTGCCAGCACAAGGACAGCGTATGGCTACACCTTC.

The chain carries TRBV10-3 and TRBJ1-2; 12 nucleotides line up with TRBD1. The CDR3 is made up of 15 amino acids. With 4 bases clipped from V and 7 bases from J, the junction kept 7 bases outside the gene matches. Germline values: CDR1 ENHRY, CDR2 SYGVKD. CDR3 sequence reads: CAISVLGTGGVGYTF. The DNA for the CDR3 is TGTGCCATCAGTGTTTTAGGGACAGGGGGCGTTGGCTACACCTTC.

The chain couples TRBV2 to TRBJ2-5; 8 positions match TRBD1. V lost 4 bases, J lost 5 bases, and 3 bases stayed unmatched. There are 13 residues in the CDR3. CDR1 and CDR2 from the germline V gene are SNHLY and FYNNEI. The CDR3 spells CASSGGQAETQYF. The CDR3 nucleotides are TGTGCCAGCAGTGGGGGACAGGCGGAGACCCAGTACTTC.

The chain joins TRBV2 to TRBJ1-2; TRBD1 matches 7 bases. The V segment lost 7 bases and the J segment 0 bases; nucleotides outside the gene matches: 8. CDR1 and CDR2 (germline): SNHLY, FYNNEI. CDR3 size: 15 residues. As DNA, the CDR3 is TGTGCCAGCAACTGGGGGACAGAAGCTAACTATGGCTACACCTTC. This sequence encodes CASNWGTEANYGYTF.

The chain uses TRBV2 and TRBJ1-2; D is unresolved. The length of the CDR3 is 14 residues. Germline V lookup: CDR1 SNHLY, CDR2 FYNNEI. V was pared by 8 bases and J by 3 bases, with 16 bases between. DNA of the CDR3: TGTGCCAGCTCGCCCGTAACGTCGGACTATGGCTACACCTTC. Protein sequence: CASSPVTSDYGYTF.